The 13 T cell receptor beta chains below all came from one sample that was sequenced in a study of T-cell reconstitution after alpha-beta-depleted transplantation in children. Preparation of the TCRbeta library was carried out with unique molecular identifiers. MiXCR was run by TCRdb on the PCR reads, yielding one entry per CDR3 protein. Found here are around 600,000 distinct CDR3 sequences, approximately 10% of them singletons; the top ten hold about 4.2%. The specimen was PBMCs from the stem cell graft donor, collected from the stem cell graft. These receptors originate from a human donor who donated a stem cell graft to a child with acute myeloid leukemia.

This clonotype was detected a few times. The chain uses TRBV11-2 and TRBJ2-1; D may match TRBD1 or TRBD2 (6 bases each). This CDR3 region has 19 residues. CDR1 and CDR2 (germline): SGHAT, FQNNGV. V shed 5 bases and J shed 2 bases, with 25 bases lying between them. CDR3 protein: CASSPGLGGEGGPYNEQFF. CDR3 coding DNA: TGTGCCAGCAGCCCCGGACTTGGGGGAGAAGGGGGGCCCTACAATGAGCAGTTCTTC.

This rearrangement joins TRBV12-3 or TRBV12-4 to TRBJ2-6, with 9 bases matching TRBD2. V dropped 6 bases and J dropped 3; count of bases not matched to a gene: 6. CDR3 size: 16 residues. The CDR3 DNA is TGTGCCAGCAGGGTTAGCGGGAGTGGTGGGGCCAACGTCCTGACTTTC. Protein: CASRVSGSGGANVLTF.

The gene calls are TRBV30 and TRBJ1-1, with D possibly matching TRBD1 (5 bases). The CDR3 covers 12 residues. The V and J ends lost 4 bases and 6 bases respectively, with 12 bases between them. Germline V lookup: CDR1 GTSNPN, CDR2 SVGIG (reference sequence). The chain's CDR3 is CAWTQGRAEAFF. The CDR3 region has the DNA TGTGCCTGGACCCAGGGTAGGGCTGAAGCTTTCTTT.

The chain recombines TRBV12-3 or TRBV12-4 with TRBJ1-2, with 7 bases matching TRBD1. CDR3 length equals 14 residues. V was pared by 7 bases and J by 2 bases, with 7 bases of the junction left unmatched. CDR3 coding DNA: TGTGCCAGCAACCCGGGACAGCCAAACTATGGCTACACCTTC. Translating gives CASNPGQPNYGYTF.

The chain links TRBV4-2 to TRBJ2-7, with 11 bases aligning to TRBD2. The CDR3 is 17 residues long. V lost 4 bases, J lost 0 bases, and 8 bases stayed unmatched. Germline lookup yields CDR1 LGHNA and CDR2 YNFKEQ. CDR3 amino acids: CASSLGPGLAASYEQYF. The CDR3 bases are TGTGCCAGCAGCCTTGGGCCGGGACTAGCGGCCTCCTACGAGCAGTACTTC.

There are many counts of this clonotype. The V gene is TRBV5-8, the J gene TRBJ1-1; unclear D gene. Trimming cost V 0 bases and J 0 bases, with 9 bases left between them. CDR3 size: 15 residues. Germline V gene sequence: CDR1 SGHTS, CDR2 YDEGEE. CDR3 residues: CASSLVGRMNTEAFF. CDR3 DNA sequence: TGTGCCAGCAGCTTGGTCGGACGGATGAACACTGAAGCTTTCTTT.

This clonotype was observed a handful of times. The V gene is TRBV14, the J gene TRBJ2-7, with D perhaps given as TRBD1 or TRBD2 (5 bases each). V gave up 1 base and J gave up 2 bases, with 12 bases separating them. Germline CDR1 SGHDN, CDR2 FVKESK. CDR3 length equals 15 residues. The CDR3 DNA sequence: TGTGCCAGCAGCCAAGTCCGGGGCTCACCCTACGAGCAGTACTTC. It translates to CASSQVRGSPYEQYF.

This clonotype has a handful of counts. The chain joins TRBV20-1 to TRBJ2-7; D might be TRBD1 (7 bases). The germline V and J ends were trimmed by 6 bases and 3 bases, with 18 bases remaining between them. This CDR3 has 14 residues. Per the germline V gene, CDR1 is DFQATT and CDR2 is SNEGSKA (reference sequence). This CDR3 reads CSAGRRQGGYEQYF. The CDR3 nucleotides are TGCAGTGCGGGCCGCCGACAGGGAGGCTACGAGCAGTACTTC.

There are a few counts of this clonotype. The CDR3 loop reads CASSLMTSGMGPGELFF. CDR3 nucleotides: TGTGCCAGCAGCTTAATGACTAGCGGGATGGGTCCGGGGGAGCTGTTTTTT. The chain uses TRBV7-6 and TRBJ2-2; 11 nucleotides align to TRBD2. The CDR3 sequence is 17 residues long. V lost 2 bases to trimming and J lost 8 bases; unmatched junction nucleotides: 10. Germline CDR1 and CDR2: SGHVS and FNYEAQ.

This clonotype came up a few times. This rearrangement joins TRBV4-2 to TRBJ2-7; TRBD1 matches 7 bases. The germline V gene has CDR1 LGHNA and CDR2 YNFKEQ. Losses at the gene ends were 4 bases for V and 4 bases for J; bases not matched to a gene: 7. This CDR3 has 14 amino acids. CDR3 DNA: TGTGCCAGCAGCCCTGGACAGGTTTTTTACGAGCAGTACTTC. Its translation: CASSPGQVFYEQYF.

In its sample, this clonotype was seen many times. Here the CDR3 reads CASSPLAENYNEQFF. The CDR3 nucleotides are TGTGCCAGCAGCCCCCTAGCGGAAAACTACAATGAGCAGTTCTTC. V gene TRBV9 combines with J gene TRBJ2-1; 7 bases fit TRBD2. The CDR3 runs 15 residues. CDR1 is SGDLS, CDR2 YYNGEE, per germline. The trim removed 4 bases at V and 3 bases at J, leaving 7 bases unmatched.

This clonotype was found many times. The chain recombines TRBV29-1 with TRBJ2-1; the match to TRBD1 covers 7 bases. The V gene end was trimmed by 7 bases and the J gene end by 8 bases; junction bases not matched to a gene: 5. CDR1 and CDR2 (germline): SQVTM, ANQGSEA. CDR3 length: 11 amino acids. The CDR3: CSGQGLDEQFF. The CDR3 region has the DNA TGCAGCGGACAGGGTTTGGATGAGCAGTTCTTC.

This clonotype has a handful of counts. This chain connects TRBV27 to TRBJ1-5, with a weak D call TRBD1 (5 bases). CDR3 length: 16 amino acids. The V end was cut by 4 bases, the J end by 6 bases, with 19 bases between. Germline V CDR1 and CDR2: MNHEY, SMNVEV (reference sequence). In DNA, the CDR3 is TGTGCCAGCAGTTCCCGCGGGGCTGCCTTGAGTCAGCCCCAGCATTTT. This codes for CASSSRGAALSQPQHF.